This section outlines one T cell receptor (beta chain) sequence together with its context. Its antigen is currently unknown. This sample is part of a study of graft-versus-host responses after intestinal transplantation. The study, taken as a whole, reports: High graft-versus-host to host-versus-graft clonal ratios were found in allografts of patients who had graft-donor T cell macrochimerism. Detection of GvH clones occurred in recipient marrow, and some had their first appearance in ileum or blood.

Germline values: CDR1 SGHRS, CDR2 YFSETQ. V lost 1 base and J lost 9, with 3 bases in between. The CDR3 consists of 10 residues. The protocol was immunoSEQ multiplex PCR, while the TCRdb copy is restricted to in-frame clones and leaves out a portion. The sample carries tens of thousands of clones, around 87% recorded once. Graft-derived tissue was subjected to processing to liberate intraepithelial and lamina propria lymphocytes. The source is a human patient who received an intestinal transplant, so some T cells may come from the graft donor. Sample: ileum tissue, taken 200 to 210 days after intestinal transplant. The genes are TRBV5-1 and TRBJ2-3; D remains ambiguous. CDR3 sequence (DNA): TGCGCCAGCAGCTTGTGCACGCAGTATTTT. It translates to CASSLCTQYF.